This T cell receptor beta chain was captured by sequencing in a study of blood T cell repertoires in COVID-19 (dated by TCRdb to 2018 to 2021). General notes on the study: Samples from collaborators originated in the United States, Italy and Spain and spanned both the acute and convalescent phases of COVID-19. The material from the prospective study consisted of cDNA or gDNA derived from T cells, B-cell-depleted T cells, or PBMCs. The dataset comprised deeply sampled blood TCRbeta repertoires from subjects exposed to, actively infected with, or recovered from COVID-19. The repertoires were made available in a free public database intended to serve as a resource for research on the immune response to SARS-CoV-2. Samples came from the ongoing ImmuneRACE study (first 160 participants) plus 1,254 subjects from 6 global collaborators. The sample metadata nearly always contained a de-identified subject ID, COVID-19 status, age in years and sex. Where available, HLA class I and class II types were obtained from metadata supplied by the sample provider rather than from assay-based typing.

Beyond this particular receptor, the publication reports: The amount of clinical and demographic metadata varied by source and participant and was provided uncurated.

TCRbeta CDR3 regions were amplified from genomic DNA by means of the immunoSEQ Assay, a bias-controlled multiplex PCR. In the authors' own workflow: Within the assay, amplification of reference gene primers was used to estimate how many nucleated cells each sample contained. To quantify the absolute abundance of each unique TCRbeta CDR3 rearrangement, sequence reads were collapsed and filtered. For each sample, productive Simpson clonality was calculated as the square root of Simpson's diversity index over productive rearrangements. Entries here come from immuneACCESS through TCRdb and include only in-frame sequences with V and J called. Some clones fail to appear in such tables; in the studies checked, an unresolved V gene covers under half of the shortfall, and the cause of the remainder is unknown. D and trimming were read from the DNA, whereas the V and J calls and clone size are those reported in that table. Recorded for this sample are some 300,000 clones; around 86% of them occurred a single time. The ten top clones hold roughly 1.3% of the sample.

Points on this clone: Its antigen is unknown. No much larger clonotype is one base removed from it; base qualities were not supplied.

Whole blood was collected in K2EDTA tubes by collaborating institutions according to the institutions' own protocols. Collaborator samples were shipped for TCRbeta analysis as frozen whole blood, isolated PBMCs, or DNA extracted from either sample type. Unmatched junction bases come to 12, with V trimmed by 0 bases and J by 3 bases. CDR1 and CDR2 are read off the germline V gene as SGDLS and YYNGEE. Its CDR3 holds 17 amino acids, cysteine through phenylalanine. Of the read, only the CDR3 DNA is kept; its 51 bases are in frame from base 1. Sequencing input: peripheral blood. Rearrangement joined TRBV9 to TRBJ2-7; TRBD2 agrees with 7 junctional bases. This receptor was taken from a man between 65 and 85 years old with acute or convalescent COVID-19. The nucleotides read TGTGCCAGCAGCGTAGGTATACGCGGGAGAGACAGCTACGAGCAGTACTTC. The encoded protein is CASSVGIRGRDSYEQYF.